The text below deals with one TCR beta chain. This sample is part of a study of regulatory T cells in long-lasting Graves disease. The time point denotes: newly diagnosed GD, antithyroid drugs for less than 3 months. Construction of the TCR library relied on RNA isolated from PBMCs. The authors built TCR beta libraries using iRepertoire HTBI primers and Arm-PCR of CDR3 regions. TCRdb reprocessed the multiplex PCR reads with MiXCR, giving one entry per CDR3 protein. The sample includes 680,000 or so distinct CDR3 sequences, 16% seen only once; the top ten take around a sixth. Trimming took 5 bases from V and 6 from J, leaving 11 bases between them. The CDR3 runs 13 residues. Germline CDR1 and CDR2: LNHDA and SQIVND (reference sequence). These data were also reused for a study on T cells in Graves' hyperthyroidism and ophthalmopathy. As that study records: HTBI primers were employed in a first-round RT-PCR of the TCR CDR3.

This sequence joins TRBV19 and TRBJ2-1; D unresolved. The material sequenced was peripheral blood mononuclear cells (PBMCs), taken at new diagnosis, from a patient treated with antithyroid drugs. This receptor was identified in a woman aged 25 to 45 with Graves disease. Here the CDR3 DNA reads TGTGCCAGTAGTCCTTCAATGGGCAATGAGCAGTTCTTC. Residues: CASSPSMGNEQFF. Complete variable domain (other parts from reference TRBV19 and TRBJ2-1): DGGITQSPKYLFRKEGQNVTLSCEQNLNHDAMYWYRQDPGQGLRLIYYSQIVNDFQKGDIAEGYSVSREKKESFPLTVTSAQKNPTAFYLCASSPSMGNEQFFGPGTRLTVL.